This TCR beta chain was captured by sequencing in a study of T cell changes during pregnancy in multiple sclerosis. Profiling relied on immunoSEQ multiplex PCR, and the TCRdb table lists in-frame clones only, not all of them. The sample includes about 42,000 clones, about nine tenths of them seen just once. A single count supports this clone. This CDR3 region has 14 residues. In germline, CDR1 is SGHTA, CDR2 FQGNSA. Trimming removed 8 bases from V and 5 bases from J; junction bases left unmatched: 8. The sequenced sample was CD4+ T cells from peripheral blood mononuclear cells, obtained after pregnancy. The TCR originated in a female donor in good health, enrolled as a control in a pregnancy study. This chain joins TRBV7-2 and TRBJ2-5, with 10 bases aligning to TRBD2. The CDR3 spells CASAASGSRETQYF. In DNA, the CDR3 is TGTGCCAGCGCGGCTAGCGGGAGTAGGGAGACCCAGTACTTC.